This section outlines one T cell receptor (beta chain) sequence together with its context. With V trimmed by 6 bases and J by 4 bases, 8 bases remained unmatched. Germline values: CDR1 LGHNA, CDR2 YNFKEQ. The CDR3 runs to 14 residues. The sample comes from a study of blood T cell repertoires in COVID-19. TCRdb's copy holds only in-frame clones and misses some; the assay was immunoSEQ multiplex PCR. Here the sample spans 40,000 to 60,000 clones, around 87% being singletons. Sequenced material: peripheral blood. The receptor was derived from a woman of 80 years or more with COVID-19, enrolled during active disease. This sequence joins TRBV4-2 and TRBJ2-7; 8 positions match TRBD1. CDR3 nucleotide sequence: TGTGCCAGCAGTGATGGACAGGGAGGTTACGAGCAGTACTTC. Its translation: CASSDGQGGYEQYF.